This T cell receptor (beta chain) comes out of a study of monozygotic twins with inflammatory bowel disease. TCRdb re-called the 5' RACE reads; every CDR3 protein appears as one record, without DNA. This table lists approximately 150,000 distinct CDR3 sequences. Study-level results: No difference was seen in repertoire similarity between concordant and discordant twins, possibly from limited power. Especially with disease activity, IBD patients had fewer clonotypes in common with others than healthy twins did. No single strong signal or clonotype associated with IBD was supported.

In regard to this clonotype: Its antigen is unknown.

The CDR3 has 14 amino acids. CDR1 SGHNT and CDR2 YYREEE come from the germline V gene (reference sequence). The sample was blood. The origin of this receptor is a human donor with ulcerative colitis or Crohn's disease, or a healthy co-twin of an affected twin (not recorded which). The chain recombines TRBV5-4 with TRBJ2-7; TCRdb's D gene call, TRBD1, goes unchecked for lack of DNA. The CDR3 sequence: CASSEDRGLYEQYF.